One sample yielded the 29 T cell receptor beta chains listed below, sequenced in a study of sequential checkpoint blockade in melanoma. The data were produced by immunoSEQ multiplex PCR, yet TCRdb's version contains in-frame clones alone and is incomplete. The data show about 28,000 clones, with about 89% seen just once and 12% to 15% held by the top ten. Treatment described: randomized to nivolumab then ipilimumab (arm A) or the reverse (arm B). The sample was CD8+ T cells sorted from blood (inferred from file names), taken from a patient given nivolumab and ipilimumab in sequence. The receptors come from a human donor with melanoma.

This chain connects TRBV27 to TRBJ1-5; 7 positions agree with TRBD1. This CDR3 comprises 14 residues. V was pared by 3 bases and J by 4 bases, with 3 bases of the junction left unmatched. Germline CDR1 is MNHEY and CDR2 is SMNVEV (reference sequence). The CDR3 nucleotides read TGTGCCAGCAGTTTTTCAGGGGGTAATCAGCCCCAGCATTTT. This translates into CASSFSGGNQPQHF.

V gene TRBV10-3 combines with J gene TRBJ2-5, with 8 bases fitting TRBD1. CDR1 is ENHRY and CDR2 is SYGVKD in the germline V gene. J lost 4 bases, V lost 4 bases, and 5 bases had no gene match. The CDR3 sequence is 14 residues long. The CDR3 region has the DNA TGTGCCATCAGTGTTGAAACAGGGGGAGAGACCCAGTACTTC. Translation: CAISVETGGETQYF.

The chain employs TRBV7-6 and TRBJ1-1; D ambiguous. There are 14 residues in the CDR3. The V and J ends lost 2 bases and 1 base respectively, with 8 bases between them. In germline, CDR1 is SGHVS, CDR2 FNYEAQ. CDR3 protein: CASSLFGQNTEAFF. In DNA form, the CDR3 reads TGTGCCAGCAGCTTATTTGGCCAGAACACTGAAGCTTTCTTT.

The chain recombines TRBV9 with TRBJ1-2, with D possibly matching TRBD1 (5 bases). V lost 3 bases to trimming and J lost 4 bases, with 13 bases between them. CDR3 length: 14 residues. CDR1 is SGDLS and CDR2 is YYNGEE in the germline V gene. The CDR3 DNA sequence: TGTGCCAGCAGCGGAATTCAGGGCCGCTATGGCTACACCTTC. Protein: CASSGIQGRYGYTF.

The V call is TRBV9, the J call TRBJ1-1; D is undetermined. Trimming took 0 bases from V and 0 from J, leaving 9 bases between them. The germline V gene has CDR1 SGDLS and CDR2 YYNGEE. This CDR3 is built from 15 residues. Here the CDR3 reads CASSVVGNMNTEAFF. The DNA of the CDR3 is TGTGCCAGCAGCGTAGTGGGCAACATGAACACTGAAGCTTTCTTT.

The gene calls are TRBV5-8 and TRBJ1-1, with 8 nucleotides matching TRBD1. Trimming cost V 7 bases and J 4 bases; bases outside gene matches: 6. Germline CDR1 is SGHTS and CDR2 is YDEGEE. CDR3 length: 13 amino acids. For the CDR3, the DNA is TGTGCCAGCCGATTACAGGGGGGCACTGAAGCTTTCTTT. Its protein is CASRLQGGTEAFF.

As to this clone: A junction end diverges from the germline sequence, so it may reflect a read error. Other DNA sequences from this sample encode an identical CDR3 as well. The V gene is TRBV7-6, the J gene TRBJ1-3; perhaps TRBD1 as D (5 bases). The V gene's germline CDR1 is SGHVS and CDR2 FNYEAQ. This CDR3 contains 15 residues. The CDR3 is CASSFGPGSGNTIYF. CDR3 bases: TGCGCCAGCAGCTTTGGACCAGGGTCTGGAAACACCATATATTTT.

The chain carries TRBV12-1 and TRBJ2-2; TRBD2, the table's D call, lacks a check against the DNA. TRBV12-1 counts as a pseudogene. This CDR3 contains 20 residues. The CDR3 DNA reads TGTGCCAGCAGCTTTGCCGGGGGGGTTGGAGCGGGAGGGAACACCGGGGAGCTGTTTTTT. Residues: CASSFAGGVGAGGNTGELFF.

This chain's CDR3 is CASSPTGTTNEKLFF. As DNA, the CDR3 is TGTGCCAGCAGCCCCACAGGGACAACTAATGAAAAACTGTTTTTT. This chain connects TRBV7-9 to TRBJ1-4, with D possibly matching TRBD1 (6 bases). There are 15 residues in the CDR3. V lost 5 bases and J 0 bases, leaving 10 bases between the germline ends. Germline-derived CDR1 and CDR2 are SEHNR and FQNEAQ (reference sequence).

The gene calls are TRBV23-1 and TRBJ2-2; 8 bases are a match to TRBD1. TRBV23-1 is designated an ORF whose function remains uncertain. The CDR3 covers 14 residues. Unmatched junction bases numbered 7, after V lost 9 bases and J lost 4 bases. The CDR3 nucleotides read TGCGCCAGGACAACAGGGGGTTCCACCGGGGAGCTGTTTTTT. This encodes CARTTGGSTGELFF.

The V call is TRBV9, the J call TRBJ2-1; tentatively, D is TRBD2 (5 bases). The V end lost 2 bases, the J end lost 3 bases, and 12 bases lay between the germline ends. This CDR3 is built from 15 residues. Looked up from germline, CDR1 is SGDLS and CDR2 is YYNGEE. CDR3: CASSVRTGIYNEQFF. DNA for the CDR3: TGTGCCAGCAGCGTGAGGACGGGGATCTACAATGAGCAGTTCTTC.

The CDR3 nucleotides are TGTGCCAGCAGCCCAACCCAAGGGACAGGGACCTACAATGAGCAGTTCTTC. Translation: CASSPTQGTGTYNEQFF. The J gene is TRBJ2-1, the V gene TRBV7-9; 9 positions match TRBD1. Trimming removed 5 bases from V and 2 bases from J; junction bases left unmatched: 10. Germline values: CDR1 SEHNR, CDR2 FQNEAQ (reference sequence). This CDR3 has 17 amino acids.

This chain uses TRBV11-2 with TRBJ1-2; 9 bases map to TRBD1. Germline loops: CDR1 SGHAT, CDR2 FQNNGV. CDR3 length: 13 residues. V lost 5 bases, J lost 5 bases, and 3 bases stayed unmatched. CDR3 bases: TGTGCCAGCAGCGCAGGGACAGGGTATGGCTACACCTTC. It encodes CASSAGTGYGYTF. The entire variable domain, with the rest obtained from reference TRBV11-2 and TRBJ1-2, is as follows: EAGVAQSPRYKIIEKRQSVAFWCNPISGHATLYWYQQILGQGPKLLIQFQNNGVVDDSQLPKDRFSAERLKGVDSTLKIQPAKLEDSAVYLCASSAGTGYGYTFGSGTRLTVV.

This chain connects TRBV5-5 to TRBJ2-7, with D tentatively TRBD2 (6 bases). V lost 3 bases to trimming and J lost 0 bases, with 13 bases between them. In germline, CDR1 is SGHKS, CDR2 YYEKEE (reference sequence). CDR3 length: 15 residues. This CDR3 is CASSWDWGSSYEQYV. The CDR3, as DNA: TGTGCCAGCAGCTGGGACTGGGGCAGCTCCTACGAGCAGTACGTC.

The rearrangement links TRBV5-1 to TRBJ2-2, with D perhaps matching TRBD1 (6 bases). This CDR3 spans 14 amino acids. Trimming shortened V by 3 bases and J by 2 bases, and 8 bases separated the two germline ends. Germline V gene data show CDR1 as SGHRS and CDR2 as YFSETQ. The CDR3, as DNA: TGCGCCAGCAGCTGGACAGACAACACCGGGGAGCTGTTTTTT. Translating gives CASSWTDNTGELFF.

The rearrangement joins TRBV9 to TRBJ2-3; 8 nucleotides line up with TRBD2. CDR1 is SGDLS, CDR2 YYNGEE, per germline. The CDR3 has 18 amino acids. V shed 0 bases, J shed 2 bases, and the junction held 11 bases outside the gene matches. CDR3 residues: CASSVGRNRRGDTDTQYF. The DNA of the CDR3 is TGTGCCAGCAGCGTAGGTCGCAATAGGCGGGGGGACACAGATACGCAGTATTTT.

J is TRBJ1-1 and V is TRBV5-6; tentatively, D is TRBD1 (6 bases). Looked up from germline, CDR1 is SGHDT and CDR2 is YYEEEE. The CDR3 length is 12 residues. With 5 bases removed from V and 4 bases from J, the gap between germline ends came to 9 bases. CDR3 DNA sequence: TGTGCCAGCAGGTTAGGGGGCACTGAAGCTTTCTTT. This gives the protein CASRLGGTEAFF.

The DNA for the CDR3 is TGTGCCAGCACTTGGGAGGGGAGCTCCTACGAGCAGTACGTC. This gives the protein CASTWEGSSYEQYV. The rearrangement uses TRBV5-5 and TRBJ2-7; 7 nucleotides agree with TRBD2. This CDR3 has 14 residues. J was trimmed by 0 bases and V by 6 bases; bases with no gene match: 6. Germline CDR1 is SGHKS and CDR2 is YYEKEE (reference sequence).

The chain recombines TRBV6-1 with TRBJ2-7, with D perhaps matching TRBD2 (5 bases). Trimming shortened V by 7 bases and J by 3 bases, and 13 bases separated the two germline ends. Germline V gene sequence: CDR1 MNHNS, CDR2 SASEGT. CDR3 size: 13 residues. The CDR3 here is CASTFTSYYEQYF. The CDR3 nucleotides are TGTGCCAGCACCTTTACTAGTTACTACGAGCAGTACTTC.

DNA for the CDR3: TGTGCCAGCAGTGATGCGACAGCTTCTTATAATTCACCCCTCCACTTT. This codes for CASSDATASYNSPLHF. This chain joins TRBV2 and TRBJ1-6; D might be TRBD1 (5 bases). The CDR3 is made up of 16 amino acids. Deletions cut 3 bases from V and 4 bases from J, with 13 bases between. CDR1 is SNHLY and CDR2 is FYNNEI in the germline V gene. Based on the CDR3 plus reference TRBV2 and TRBJ1-6, the full variable domain is EPEVTQTPSHQVTQMGQEVILRCVPISNHLYFYWYRQILGQKVEFLVSFYNNEISEKSEIFDDQFSVERPDGSNFTLKIRSTKLEDSAMYFCASSDATASYNSPLHFGNGTRLTVT.

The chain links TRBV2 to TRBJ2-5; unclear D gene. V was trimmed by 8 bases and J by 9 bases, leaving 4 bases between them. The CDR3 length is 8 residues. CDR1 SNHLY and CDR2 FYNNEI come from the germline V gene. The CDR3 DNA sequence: TGTGCCAGCCCAGCCCAGTACTTC. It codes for CASPAQYF.

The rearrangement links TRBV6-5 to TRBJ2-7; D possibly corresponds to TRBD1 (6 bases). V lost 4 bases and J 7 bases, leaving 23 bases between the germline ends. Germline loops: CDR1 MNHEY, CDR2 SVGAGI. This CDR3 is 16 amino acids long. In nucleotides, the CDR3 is TGTGCCAGCAGTTCCTCAACCGGGACACTCTCCGAGGAGCAGTACGTC. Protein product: CASSSSTGTLSEEQYV.

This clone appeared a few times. The CDR3 loop is CASSPGGYEQYF. The CDR3 coding sequence is TGTGCCAGCAGCCCAGGGGGCTACGAGCAGTACTTC. This sequence joins TRBV28 and TRBJ2-7; 7 bases are a match to TRBD1. The V and J ends lost 6 bases and 3 bases, in that order; junction bases with no gene match: 2. Per the germline V gene, CDR1 is MDHEN and CDR2 is SYDVKM. The CDR3 loop spans 12 amino acids.

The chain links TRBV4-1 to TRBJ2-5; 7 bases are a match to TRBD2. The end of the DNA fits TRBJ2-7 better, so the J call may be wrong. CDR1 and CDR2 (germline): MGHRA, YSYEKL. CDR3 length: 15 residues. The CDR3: CASSPRSGRVIEQYF. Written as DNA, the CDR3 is TGCGCCAGCAGCCCAAGATCAGGGAGGGTAATCGAGCAGTACTTC.

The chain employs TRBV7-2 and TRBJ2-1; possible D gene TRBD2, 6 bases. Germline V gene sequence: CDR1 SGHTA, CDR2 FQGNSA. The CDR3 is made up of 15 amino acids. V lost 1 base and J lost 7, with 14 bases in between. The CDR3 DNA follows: TGTGCCAGCAGCTTAGACGGGGGACCTTGGAATGAGCAGTTCTTC. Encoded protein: CASSLDGGPWNEQFF.

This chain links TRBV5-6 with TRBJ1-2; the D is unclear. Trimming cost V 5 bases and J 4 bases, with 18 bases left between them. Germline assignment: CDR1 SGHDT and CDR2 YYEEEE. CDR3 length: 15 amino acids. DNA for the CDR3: TGTGCCAGCAGTTCTGAGCGGATGGCCCGCTATGGCTACACCTTC. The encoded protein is CASSSERMARYGYTF.

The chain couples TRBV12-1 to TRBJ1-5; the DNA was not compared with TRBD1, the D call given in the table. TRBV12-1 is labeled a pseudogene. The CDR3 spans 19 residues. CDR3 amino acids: CASSFGGGPPRNSNQPQHF. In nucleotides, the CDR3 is TGTGCCAGCAGCTTTGGGGGCGGACCCCCAAGGAATAGCAATCAGCCCCAGCATTTT.

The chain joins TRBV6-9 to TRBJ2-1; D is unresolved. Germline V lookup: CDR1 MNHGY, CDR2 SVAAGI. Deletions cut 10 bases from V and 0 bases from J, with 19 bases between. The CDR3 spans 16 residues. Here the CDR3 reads CANPPFGDSSYNEQFF. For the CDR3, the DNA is TGTGCCAATCCCCCCTTCGGCGACTCCTCCTACAATGAGCAGTTCTTC.

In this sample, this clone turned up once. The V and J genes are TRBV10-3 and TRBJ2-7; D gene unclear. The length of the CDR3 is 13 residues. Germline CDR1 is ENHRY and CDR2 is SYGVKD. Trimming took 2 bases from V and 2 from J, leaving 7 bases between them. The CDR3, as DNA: TGTGCCATCAGTGAGGGGCCTACCTACGAGCAGTACGTC. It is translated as CAISEGPTYEQYV.